This TCR beta chain appears in the sequencing data of a study of control samples from healthy donors and cancer patients. Repertoires were generated with immunoSEQ multiplex PCR, while TCRdb's copy carries only in-frame clones and drops some. The table records 90,000 to 150,000 clones, 88% of them present only once. Germline V lookup: CDR1 SQVTM, CDR2 ANQGSEA. The ends lost 4 bases at V and 0 bases at J; junction bases unmatched: 4. The CDR3 is 14 amino acids. The genes are TRBV29-1 and TRBJ2-7; 9 positions agree with TRBD2. Sequences were obtained from blood. The TCR sequence derives from a man between 35 and 55 years old in good health. Written as DNA, the CDR3 is TGCAGCGTTGCGCTAGCGGGGAGCTCCTACGAGCAGTACTTC. It encodes CSVALAGSSYEQYF.